This passage covers 19 T cell receptor beta chains from one sample sequenced in a study of blood T cells in healthy people across ages. Sample-barcoded 5' priming and a J-beta primer mix drove a second PCR of 7 to 11 cycles. TCRdb re-derived calls from the 5' RACE reads in MiXCR, one entry per CDR3 protein. The data contain hundreds of thousands of distinct CDR3 sequences, less than 35% of them singletons. The sequenced sample consisted of blood. All receptors come from a woman older than 75 in good health.

The rearrangement links TRBV7-2 to TRBJ1-5; no reliable D call. Germline assignment: CDR1 SGHTA and CDR2 FQGNSA. Trimming cost V 5 bases and J 1 base, with 12 bases left between them. CDR3 size: 15 residues. CDR3 protein: CASSTRSGSNQPQHF. Here the CDR3 DNA reads TGTGCCAGCAGCACCCGATCTGGGAGCAATCAGCCCCAGCATTTT.

The chain employs TRBV20-1 and TRBJ2-7; 7 bases match TRBD2. The CDR3 runs to 12 residues. After removal of 3 bases from V and 4 bases from J, the junction contained 3 bases not matched to a gene. Germline CDR1 reads DFQATT; CDR2 reads SNEGSKA (reference sequence). The CDR3 nucleotides read TGCAGTGCTAGCGACGGGAGGTACGAGCAGTACTTC. It is translated as CSASDGRYEQYF.

In this sample, this clonotype turned up a few times. The chain joins TRBV2 to TRBJ1-4; the D is unclear. The V and J ends lost 9 bases and 6 bases respectively, with 14 bases between them. Germline V CDR1 and CDR2: SNHLY, FYNNEI. The CDR3 is made up of 13 amino acids. The CDR3 loop reads CASERALYEKLFF. CDR3 DNA sequence: TGTGCCAGTGAGCGGGCTCTTTATGAAAAACTGTTTTTT.

This clonotype was found many times. This chain joins TRBV20-1 and TRBJ1-2, with a tentative D call TRBD1 (6 bases). The length of the CDR3 is 11 residues. Per the germline V gene, CDR1 is DFQATT and CDR2 is SNEGSKA (reference sequence). Between the trimmed V and J ends, which lost 5 bases and 8 bases, there was a span of 12 bases. CDR3 sequence reads: CSAFRDNGYTF. Written as DNA, the CDR3 is TGCAGTGCTTTCCGGGACAACGGCTACACCTTC.

This chain connects TRBV29-1 to TRBJ2-1; the match to TRBD2 covers 11 bases. The CDR3 has 13 residues. V trimming: 1 base; J trimming: 9 bases; junction bases outside the gene matches: 2. Germline V gives CDR1 SQVTM, CDR2 ANQGSEA. CDR3: CSVEGTSGLEQFF. Here the CDR3 DNA reads TGCAGCGTTGAAGGGACTAGCGGGCTTGAGCAGTTCTTC.

The gene calls are TRBV19 and TRBJ2-7; 11 bases align to TRBD1. The CDR3 is 16 residues long. The V gene end was trimmed by 2 bases and the J gene end by 5 bases; junction bases not matched to a gene: 8. Germline lookup yields CDR1 LNHDA and CDR2 SQIVND (reference sequence). CDR3 loop: CASSILLGTGGNEQYF. CDR3 bases: TGTGCCAGTAGTATACTCCTCGGGACAGGGGGTAACGAGCAGTACTTC.

In this sample, this clonotype turned up a few times. Compared with germline, one end of the junction differs, possibly owing to a read error. The J gene is TRBJ1-2, the V gene TRBV30, with 8 bases fitting TRBD1. Germline CDR1 reads GTSNPN; CDR2 reads SVGIG (reference sequence). The CDR3 has 17 residues. The CDR3 region has the DNA TGTGTCTGGAGTGTACCAGGGGGCTGGGGGGAACTTTTTGGCTACACCTTC. Its protein is CVWSVPGGWGELFGYTF.

The rearrangement uses TRBV5-6 and TRBJ1-1; D unresolved. The germline gives CDR1 SGHDT, CDR2 YYEEEE. Trimming stripped 5 bases from V and 1 base from J, with 15 bases between. The CDR3 has 15 amino acids. The CDR3 DNA follows: TGTGCCAGCAGGCAAAGAACCGTACCGAACACTGAAGCTTTCTTT. Its protein product is CASRQRTVPNTEAFF.

In its sample, this clonotype was seen many times. This sequence joins TRBV20-1 and TRBJ1-1, with a tentative D call TRBD1 (5 bases). This CDR3 is 14 amino acids long. Germline V gene lookup returns CDR1 DFQATT and CDR2 SNEGSKA (reference sequence). The V end lost 1 base, the J end lost 2 bases, and 11 bases lay between the germline ends. The CDR3 nucleotides are TGCAGTGCTAGAGCAGGACACGGAAACACTGAAGCTTTCTTT. This codes for CSARAGHGNTEAFF.

Worth noting for this clonotype: Likely a read error: the CDR3 ends without its conserved phenylalanine or tryptophan. It is unclear where the CDR3 begins or ends on the DNA, so no DNA is shown, and the CDR3 is as TCRdb lists it. The V call is TRBV21-1, the J call TRBJ1-2; TRBD1 is the table's D call and was not checked against the DNA. TRBV21-1 represents a pseudogene. The CDR3 extends over 14 residues, inclusive of both ends. This chain's CDR3 is CASIRDRDFYGYTS.

This clonotype was counted only a few times. The rearrangement joins TRBV18 to TRBJ1-2; no clear D. CDR3 length equals 16 residues. The V end lost 2 bases, the J end lost 1 base, and 14 bases lay between the germline ends. CDR1 and CDR2 (germline): KGHSH, LQKENI. The CDR3 DNA is TGTGCCAGCTCACCAGAGAATTCTCCGTATAACTATGGCTACACCTTC. This gives the protein CASSPENSPYNYGYTF.

In its sample, this clonotype was seen once. V is TRBV7-2 and J is TRBJ2-7; 7 nucleotides agree with TRBD2. CDR1 and CDR2 from the germline V gene are SGHTA and FQGNSA. Trimming removed 1 base from V and 2 bases from J; junction bases left unmatched: 5. The CDR3 runs 15 residues. CDR3 nucleotides: TGTGCCAGCAGCTTAGGTCTAGCGGACCCCTACGAGCAGTACTTC. Its protein is CASSLGLADPYEQYF. The complete variable domain, with remaining parts taken from reference TRBV7-2 and TRBJ2-7, reads GAGVSQSPSNKVTEKGKDVELRCDPISGHTALYWYRQSLGQGLEFLIYFQGNSAPDKSGLPSDRFSAERTGGSVSTLTIQRTQQEDSAVYLCASSLGLADPYEQYFGPGTRLTVT.

The table lists this clonotype with many counts. This chain links TRBV15 with TRBJ2-7; 7 bases agree with TRBD2. Germline V gene data show CDR1 as LNHNV and CDR2 as YYDKDF (reference sequence). This CDR3 has 15 residues. V was clipped by 0 bases and J by 2 bases; unmatched bases: 4. CDR3: CATSREWSGAYEQYF. The DNA for the CDR3 is TGTGCCACCAGCAGAGAGTGGAGCGGGGCCTACGAGCAGTACTTC. The variable domain in full, with the rest retrieved from reference TRBV15 and TRBJ2-7, is DAMVIQNPRYQVTQFGKPVTLSCSQTLNHNVMYWYQQKSSQAPKLLFHYYDKDFNNEADTPDNFQSRRPNTSFCFLDIRSPGLGDTAMYLCATSREWSGAYEQYFGPGTRLTVT.

The rearrangement links TRBV7-8 to TRBJ2-1; D perhaps matches TRBD1 (5 bases). The CDR3 length is 15 residues. Trimming cost V 5 bases and J 4 bases, with 15 bases left between them. Germline V gene lookup returns CDR1 SGHVS and CDR2 FQNEAQ. For the CDR3, the DNA is TGTGCCAGCAGCCCCACAGGTAGACTTTACAATGAGCAGTTCTTC. Its translation: CASSPTGRLYNEQFF.

At least ten counts were recorded for this clonotype. V is TRBV21-1 and J is TRBJ2-5; TRBD1 is the table's D call, not checked against the DNA. TRBV21-1 is a documented pseudogene. This CDR3 has 14 residues. The CDR3 DNA follows: TGTGCCAGCAGCAAACCCAGGGAGTCAGAGACCCAGTACTTC. Translation: CASSKPRESETQYF.

This clonotype occurred many times. The chain has TRBV7-2 and TRBJ2-5; D is unresolved. V was pared by 1 base and J by 3 bases, with 9 bases between. Germline CDR1 SGHTA, CDR2 FQGNSA. This CDR3 region has 14 residues. The CDR3 loop reads CASSLDQAKETQYF. The CDR3 DNA follows: TGTGCCAGCAGCTTAGATCAAGCGAAAGAGACCCAGTACTTC.

There are a few counts of this clonotype. This chain connects TRBV6-2 or TRBV6-3 to TRBJ2-5; 12 bases map to TRBD2. Germline CDR1 MNHEY, CDR2 SVGEGT. V shed 5 bases, J shed 5 bases, and the junction held 15 bases outside the gene matches. The CDR3 spans 18 residues. Here the CDR3 DNA reads TGTGCCAGCAGTCCCGGCCGACTAGCGGGGGTTGGGGGGGAGACCCAGTACTTC. Protein sequence: CASSPGRLAGVGGETQYF.

A remark on this clonotype: This may be a read error, as it is one base from a much larger clone. The rearrangement uses TRBV7-2 and TRBJ2-5; D may be TRBD1 or TRBD2 (5 bases each). Near its end, the DNA agrees better with TRBJ2-1, so the J call may be wrong. CDR1 and CDR2 (germline): SGHTA, FQGNSA. The CDR3 spans 14 residues. CDR3: CASSKMLGRETQFF. The CDR3 coding sequence is TGTGCCAGCAGCAAGATGCTGGGCAGGGAGACCCAGTTCTTC.

This clonotype has at least ten counts. This chain links TRBV14 with TRBJ1-2; D might be TRBD1 (5 bases). This CDR3 contains 17 residues. Germline CDR1 and CDR2: SGHDN and FVKESK. The V end was cut by 0 bases, the J end by 2 bases, with 16 bases between. The CDR3 loop is CASSQDRQGKGNYGYTF. The DNA for the CDR3 is TGTGCCAGCAGCCAAGATCGCCAGGGAAAGGGGAACTATGGCTACACCTTC.